This entry lists 27 T cell receptor beta chains sequenced from one sample in a study of T-cell reconstitution after alpha-beta-depleted transplantation in children. Unique molecular identifiers were incorporated when the TCRbeta library was constructed. One entry per CDR3 protein, called by TCRdb with MiXCR from the PCR reads. The sample yields fewer than 150,000 distinct CDR3 sequences, 9.5% to 10% seen once. Here the sequenced sample was PBMCs, mostly from graft donor cells, taken 180 days after TCRalphabeta/CD19-depleted stem cell transplant. These receptors all come from a girl under three years old who had a stem cell transplant for combined immunodeficiency, so the T cells may come from the graft donor.

This clonotype was detected many times. The genes are TRBV20-1 and TRBJ2-1; 9 positions match TRBD2. The CDR3 consists of 15 residues. Germline V gives CDR1 DFQATT, CDR2 SNEGSKA (reference sequence). V shed 0 bases and J 2 bases; nucleotides not matched to a gene: 2. DNA of the CDR3: TGCAGTGCTAGAGATCTAGCGGGAACCTACAATGAGCAGTTCTTC. Its protein product is CSARDLAGTYNEQFF.

This clonotype was counted ten times or more. The V call is TRBV7-2, the J call TRBJ2-5; D unresolved. The CDR3 spans 17 residues. Per germline, CDR1 SGHTA and CDR2 FQGNSA. V gave up 0 bases and J gave up 0 bases, with 14 bases separating them. The CDR3 nucleotides read TGTGCCAGCAGCTTAGCTTTTTCTTTGGCGGACCAAGAGACCCAGTACTTC. Protein product: CASSLAFSLADQETQYF.

This chain connects TRBV5-6 to TRBJ2-5; 10 positions match TRBD2. This CDR3 region has 15 residues. V dropped 0 bases and J dropped 4; count of bases not matched to a gene: 3. CDR1 is SGHDT and CDR2 is YYEEEE in the germline V gene. DNA of the CDR3: TGTGCCAGCAGCTTGGCTCGGACTAGCGGAGAGACCCAGTACTTC. Its translation is CASSLARTSGETQYF.

This clonotype turned up a few times. The chain combines TRBV9 with TRBJ2-3; 7 bases align to TRBD2. CDR1 is SGDLS and CDR2 is YYNGEE in the germline V gene. The CDR3 totals 14 residues. The trim removed 4 bases at V and 5 bases at J, leaving 7 bases unmatched. The CDR3 loop reads CASSPRGGGDTQYF. The DNA for the CDR3 is TGTGCCAGCAGCCCCCGGGGCGGGGGAGATACGCAGTATTTT.

V gene TRBV20-1 combines with J gene TRBJ2-7, with 8 bases identical to TRBD2. V lost 3 bases, J lost 4 bases, and 11 bases stayed unmatched. This CDR3 comprises 15 residues. Germline V gives CDR1 DFQATT, CDR2 SNEGSKA (reference sequence). This CDR3 is CSASKRERPSYEQYF. CDR3 sequence (DNA): TGCAGTGCTAGTAAGCGGGAGCGACCCTCATACGAGCAGTACTTC.

This clonotype was seen only once. V and J are TRBV19 and TRBJ2-1; D gene ambiguous. The CDR3 has 16 amino acids. Per the germline V gene, CDR1 is LNHDA and CDR2 is SQIVND (reference sequence). The V gene lost 3 bases and the J gene lost 0 bases, with 12 bases spanning the gap. This chain's CDR3 is CASSIASGPSYNEQFF. The CDR3 bases are TGTGCCAGTAGTATCGCCTCCGGGCCCTCCTACAATGAGCAGTTCTTC.

This clonotype occurred a few times. The chain uses TRBV3-1 and TRBJ1-1; perhaps TRBD1 as D (6 bases). The CDR3 covers 15 residues. Germline CDR1 reads LGHDT; CDR2 reads YNNKEL (reference sequence). The V end lost 0 bases, the J end lost 5 bases, and 13 bases lay between the germline ends. CDR3 residues: CASSQERRGRTEAFF. The CDR3, as DNA: TGTGCCAGCAGCCAAGAAAGACGGGGGCGTACTGAAGCTTTCTTT. Using reference TRBV3-1 and TRBJ1-1 for the parts outside the CDR3, the full variable domain is DTAVSQTPKYLVTQMGNDKSIKCEQNLGHDTMYWYKQDSKKFLKIMFSYNNKELIINETVPNRFSPKSPDKAHLNLHINSLELGDSAVYFCASSQERRGRTEAFFGQGTRLTVV.

The chain combines TRBV29-1 with TRBJ2-5; tentative D call: TRBD2 (7 bases). Germline CDR1 SQVTM, CDR2 ANQGSEA. V was trimmed by 3 bases and J by 5 bases, leaving 10 bases between them. This CDR3 comprises 12 residues. The CDR3 reads CSVDRGGETQYF. CDR3 DNA sequence: TGCAGCGTTGACAGGGGAGGGGAGACCCAGTACTTC.

The chain couples TRBV20-1 to TRBJ1-6; D remains unclear. Germline assignment: CDR1 DFQATT and CDR2 SNEGSKA (reference sequence). The CDR3 extends over 18 amino acids. V lost 0 bases to trimming and J lost 0 bases, with 15 bases between them. The CDR3 protein is CSARDSGRVSSYNSPLHF. CDR3 sequence (DNA): TGCAGTGCTAGAGACTCGGGTAGAGTGAGCTCCTATAATTCACCCCTCCACTTT.

In this sample, this clonotype turned up a few times. The V call is TRBV9, the J call TRBJ2-5; 8 nucleotides align to TRBD2. The ends lost 3 bases at V and 2 bases at J; junction bases unmatched: 12. Germline V CDR1 and CDR2: SGDLS, YYNGEE. The CDR3 contains 17 residues. The CDR3 DNA reads TGTGCCAGCAGCGCTCCCGGGGGGGGCCGAGGTCAAGAGACCCAGTACTTC. Amino acid sequence: CASSAPGGGRGQETQYF.

The chain joins TRBV7-2 to TRBJ2-5; D is undetermined. V dropped 5 bases and J dropped 5 bases, with 24 bases sitting between them. The CDR3 extends over 17 amino acids. Germline V gene data show CDR1 as SGHTA and CDR2 as FQGNSA. CDR3 residues: CASSPGFWAADEETQYF. CDR3 nucleotides: TGTGCCAGCAGCCCCGGGTTCTGGGCAGCTGATGAGGAGACCCAGTACTTC.

In its sample, this clonotype was seen a few times. The chain recombines TRBV6-5 with TRBJ1-3; D might be TRBD1 (5 bases). Germline V gene sequence: CDR1 MNHEY, CDR2 SVGAGI. This CDR3 contains 18 residues. The germline V and J ends were trimmed by 11 bases and 0 bases, with 26 bases remaining between them. CDR3 loop: CAPHLARGCTYSGNTIYF. The CDR3 bases are TGTGCCCCTCACTTAGCCCGGGGGTGTACGTACTCTGGAAACACCATATATTTT.

This clonotype was seen a few times. V gene TRBV24-1 combines with J gene TRBJ2-2; D is possibly TRBD1 (5 bases). Germline loops: CDR1 KGHDR, CDR2 SFDVKD. The CDR3 has 14 amino acids. V was clipped by 4 bases and J by 5 bases, with 10 bases between them. CDR3 DNA: TGTGCCACCAGTGAGTCCCGGACAACCGGGGAGCTGTTTTTT. Translation gives CATSESRTTGELFF.

At least ten counts were recorded for this clonotype. This sequence joins TRBV29-1 and TRBJ2-3, with 10 bases lining up with TRBD2. The CDR3 is made up of 14 amino acids. Germline V lookup: CDR1 SQVTM, CDR2 ANQGSEA. Losses at the gene ends were 5 bases for V and 4 bases for J; bases not matched to a gene: 6. The CDR3 loop reads CSVSAGGRPDTQYF. CDR3 nucleotide sequence: TGCAGCGTTTCAGCGGGGGGGCGGCCAGATACGCAGTATTTT.

This chain uses TRBV12-3 or TRBV12-4 with TRBJ2-2, with 8 nucleotides matching TRBD1. V shed 7 bases and J 4 bases; nucleotides not matched to a gene: 5. The CDR3 spans 14 residues. The CDR3 spells CASTQGAGTGELFF. The CDR3 DNA reads as TGTGCCAGCACCCAGGGGGCCGGCACCGGGGAGCTGTTTTTT.

The chain carries TRBV20-1 and TRBJ1-6; D is possibly TRBD1 (5 bases). CDR1 is DFQATT, CDR2 SNEGSKA, per germline (reference sequence). This CDR3 contains 14 residues. V was shortened by 4 bases and J by 9 bases, with 16 bases between the two germline ends. The CDR3, as DNA: TGCAGTGCTACCCCTCCAGGGCGGGCTTCACCCCTCCACTTT. This encodes CSATPPGRASPLHF.

This clonotype showed up just a few times. The junction differs from germline at one of its ends, possibly a read error. The CDR3 loop reads CSARAGGGFGNTIYF. CDR3 nucleotide sequence: TGCAGTGCAAGAGCAGGGGGCGGATTTGGAAACACCATATATTTT. The chain employs TRBV20-1 and TRBJ1-3, with 8 nucleotides matching TRBD1. Germline V lookup: CDR1 DFQATT, CDR2 SNEGSKA (reference sequence). The CDR3 contains 15 residues.

This clonotype was counted ten times or more. The V call is TRBV4-3, the J call TRBJ1-5; no firm D call. Germline values: CDR1 LGHNA, CDR2 YSLEER. V dropped 1 base and J dropped 4 bases, with 14 bases sitting between them. The CDR3 runs 16 residues. CDR3 sequence reads: CASSQGLGVGNQPQHF. CDR3 nucleotides: TGCGCCAGCAGCCAAGGGTTAGGAGTAGGGAATCAGCCCCAGCATTTT.

The rearrangement links TRBV3-1 to TRBJ2-1; D gene ambiguous. The CDR3 consists of 15 residues. Trimming took off 4 bases at V and 8 bases at J, with 18 bases between the two ends. The germline CDR1 and CDR2 sequences are LGHDT and YNNKEL (reference sequence). The CDR3 DNA is TGTGCCAGCAGCCCCCCCCGGAGTCGAGGCGATGAGCAGTTCTTC. Its protein product is CASSPPRSRGDEQFF.

The genes are TRBV10-3 and TRBJ2-7, with 7 bases aligning to TRBD1. V was clipped by 5 bases and J by 4 bases; unmatched bases: 11. Germline values: CDR1 ENHRY, CDR2 SYGVKD. The CDR3 loop spans 15 amino acids. The CDR3 DNA follows: TGTGCCATCAGTAAACGCCCGGGACAGAATTACGAGCAGTACTTC. It yields the protein CAISKRPGQNYEQYF.

The chain employs TRBV7-9 and TRBJ2-7; 8 nucleotides match TRBD2. The CDR3 runs to 15 residues. Germline V lookup: CDR1 SEHNR, CDR2 FQNEAQ (reference sequence). The trim removed 4 bases at V and 9 bases at J, leaving 14 bases unmatched. The CDR3 bases are TGTGCCAGCAGCTCTCCCACTAGCGGACTACGAGGGCAGTACTTC. Encoded protein: CASSSPTSGLRGQYF.

This chain links TRBV7-8 with TRBJ2-7; unclear D gene. The CDR3 runs 15 residues. Germline CDR1 is SGHVS and CDR2 is FQNEAQ. Trimming removed 1 base from V and 5 bases from J, with 15 bases in between. CDR3 coding DNA: TGTGCCAGCAGCTTAGTAGGCGACAAGAGCCACGAGCAGTACTTC. Translated, it gives CASSLVGDKSHEQYF.

This clonotype was seen a handful of times. This chain links TRBV7-2 with TRBJ2-3; D is uncertain. This CDR3 has 14 residues. Germline CDR1 SGHTA, CDR2 FQGNSA. The V and J ends lost 5 bases and 2 bases respectively, with 11 bases between them. The CDR3 protein is CASSLTALTDTQYF. In DNA form, the CDR3 reads TGTGCCAGCAGCCTAACTGCCCTCACAGATACGCAGTATTTT.

Only a few counts were recorded for this clonotype. The chain combines TRBV11-2 with TRBJ2-1; D is uncertain. The germline V gene has CDR1 SGHAT and CDR2 FQNNGV. Trimming removed 3 bases from V and 6 bases from J, with 9 bases in between. This CDR3 has 13 residues. CDR3 region: CASSFRPINEQFF. The DNA of the CDR3 is TGTGCCAGCAGCTTCCGGCCGATCAATGAGCAGTTCTTC.

CDR3 residues: CASSASGGAYNEQFF. The DNA of the CDR3 is TGTGCCAGCAGCGCCAGCGGGGGGGCCTACAATGAGCAGTTCTTC. This chain links TRBV9 with TRBJ2-1; 10 bases align to TRBD2. Per germline, CDR1 SGDLS and CDR2 YYNGEE. V lost 3 bases, J lost 2 bases, and 2 bases stayed unmatched. This CDR3 contains 15 residues.

This clonotype was detected only a few times. The chain links TRBV5-1 to TRBJ2-1; D perhaps matches TRBD1 (6 bases). V was cut by 1 base and J by 3 bases, with 14 bases left in between. This CDR3 has 16 residues. Germline V gene sequence: CDR1 SGHRS, CDR2 YFSETQ. CDR3 amino acids: CASSLTGSDRYNEQFF. CDR3 DNA: TGCGCCAGCAGCTTGACAGGGTCGGACCGCTACAATGAGCAGTTCTTC. The entire variable domain, with the rest obtained from reference TRBV5-1 and TRBJ2-1, is as follows: KAGVTQTPRYLIKTRGQQVTLSCSPISGHRSVSWYQQTPGQGLQFLFEYFSETQRNKGNFPGRFSGRQFSNSRSEMNVSTLELGDSALYLCASSLTGSDRYNEQFFGPGTRLTVL.

The chain employs TRBV12-3 or TRBV12-4 and TRBJ2-5; perhaps TRBD2 as D (5 bases). The ends were cut back, 6 bases at V and 10 bases at J, with 18 bases in the middle. There are 13 residues in the CDR3. In nucleotides, the CDR3 is TGTGCCAGCAGCCAACAGCGGATGGGGAACCAGTACTTC. Amino acids: CASSQQRMGNQYF.